This TCR beta chain was sequenced during a study of blood T cell repertoires in COVID-19. V gave up 3 bases and J gave up 9 bases, with 9 bases separating them. The CDR3 loop spans 12 amino acids. Per germline, CDR1 LNHNV and CDR2 YYDKDF (reference sequence). The protocol was immunoSEQ multiplex PCR, while the TCRdb copy is restricted to in-frame clones and leaves out a portion. Of about 120,000 clones listed, less than 95% were seen once; the top ten hold 1.8%. The source of this sequence is a human donor with active COVID-19. The donor label of this sample is uncertain. Sequenced input: peripheral blood. The rearrangement uses TRBV15 and TRBJ2-1; perhaps TRBD1 as D (5 bases). CDR3: CATSSTGGEQFF. The DNA for the CDR3 is TGTGCCACCAGCAGCACAGGCGGTGAGCAGTTCTTC.